A single sample gave rise to the 30 T cell receptor beta chains below, sequenced in a study of control samples from healthy donors and cancer patients. Only in-frame clones appear in the TCRdb table, and some are missing; sequencing was by immunoSEQ multiplex PCR. Of some 130,000 clones listed, about nine tenths were seen once; the top ten hold about 2.2%. Sequenced input: blood. The source is a woman between 45 and 65 years old in good health.

In its sample, this clone was seen a few times. This sequence joins TRBV9 and TRBJ1-1; D might be TRBD1 (6 bases). Germline CDR1 SGDLS, CDR2 YYNGEE. V was trimmed by 0 bases and J by 7 bases, leaving 16 bases between them. The CDR3 runs 15 residues. The CDR3 here is CASSVGTGWGLEAFF. The DNA for the CDR3 is TGTGCCAGCAGCGTAGGAACAGGGTGGGGTCTTGAAGCTTTCTTT.

This sequence joins TRBV4-1 and TRBJ2-3; the D call may be TRBD1 or TRBD2 (5 bases each). The CDR3 contains 13 residues. V gave up 9 bases and J gave up 6 bases, with 16 bases separating them. In germline, CDR1 is MGHRA, CDR2 YSYEKL. CDR3 region: CASGTDPFDTQYF. CDR3 DNA sequence: TGCGCCAGTGGGACCGATCCGTTTGATACGCAGTATTTT.

The genes are TRBV6-6 and TRBJ2-2, with D perhaps TRBD1 (6 bases). Germline V CDR1 and CDR2: MNHNY, SVGAGI (reference sequence). This CDR3 is 15 amino acids long. Trimming cost V 4 bases and J 1 base, with 10 bases left between them. CDR3 region: CASSFRGGNTGELFF. The CDR3 DNA sequence: TGTGCCAGCAGTTTTAGAGGGGGGAACACCGGGGAGCTGTTTTTT.

This chain links TRBV18 with TRBJ2-7, with D tentatively TRBD1 or TRBD2 (5 bases each). V lost 1 base and J 2 bases, leaving 6 bases between the germline ends. The CDR3 spans 13 residues. Germline CDR1 and CDR2: KGHSH and LQKENI. CDR3 region: CASSPRDAYEQYF. DNA for the CDR3: TGTGCCAGCTCACCACGGGACGCCTACGAGCAGTACTTC.

This sequence joins TRBV5-4 and TRBJ2-7; D possibly corresponds to TRBD1 (8 bases). The germline gives CDR1 SGHNT, CDR2 YYREEE (reference sequence). The length of the CDR3 is 15 residues. Trimming pared 4 bases from V and 5 bases from J, leaving 19 bases between. This CDR3 is CASSPRTGRVDEQYF. As DNA, the CDR3 is TGTGCCAGCAGCCCCAGGACAGGGAGGGTAGACGAGCAGTACTTC. The entire variable domain, with the rest obtained from reference TRBV5-4 and TRBJ2-7, is as follows: ETGVTQSPTHLIKTRGQQVTLRCSSQSGHNTVSWYQQALGQGPQFIFQYYREEENGRGNFPPRFSGLQFPNYSSELNVNALELDDSALYLCASSPRTGRVDEQYFGPGTRLTVT.

This chain connects TRBV25-1 to TRBJ2-3; no definite D call. Trimming stripped 2 bases from V and 0 bases from J, with 6 bases between. The CDR3 contains 14 residues. CDR1 is MGHDK, CDR2 SYGVNS, per germline. For the CDR3, the DNA is TGTGCCAGCAGTGAAACGGGCAGCACAGATACGCAGTATTTT. Its translation: CASSETGSTDTQYF.

The chain recombines TRBV5-1 with TRBJ2-3; 7 bases match TRBD1. Germline CDR1 and CDR2: SGHRS and YFSETQ. This CDR3 is built from 16 residues. V was pared by 2 bases and J by 3 bases, with 9 bases of the junction left unmatched. The CDR3 reads CASSLGMTGLTDTQYF. The CDR3 bases are TGCGCCAGCAGCTTAGGGATGACAGGGTTGACAGATACGCAGTATTTT. The full variable domain, with the rest looked up from reference TRBV5-1 and TRBJ2-3, is KAGVTQTPRYLIKTRGQQVTLSCSPISGHRSVSWYQQTPGQGLQFLFEYFSETQRNKGNFPGRFSGRQFSNSRSEMNVSTLELGDSALYLCASSLGMTGLTDTQYFGPGTRLTVL.

The V call is TRBV18, the J call TRBJ2-5; TRBD2 matches at 11 bases. CDR1 and CDR2 (germline): KGHSH, LQKENI. V was pared by 3 bases and J by 3 bases, with 12 bases of the junction left unmatched. There are 18 residues in the CDR3. The CDR3 reads CASSPLPKLAGAKETQYF. In DNA form, the CDR3 reads TGTGCCAGCTCACCCCTCCCTAAACTAGCGGGGGCGAAAGAGACCCAGTACTTC.

The rearrangement links TRBV2 to TRBJ1-4; TRBD1 is a possible D gene (5 bases). Between the trimmed V and J ends, which lost 4 bases and 8 bases, there was a span of 17 bases. The CDR3 covers 15 residues. Germline V lookup: CDR1 SNHLY, CDR2 FYNNEI. CDR3 region: CASSVGATSREKLFF. The CDR3 DNA is TGTGCCAGCAGTGTTGGGGCTACATCGAGAGAAAAACTGTTTTTT. The variable domain in full, with the rest retrieved from reference TRBV2 and TRBJ1-4, is EPEVTQTPSHQVTQMGQEVILRCVPISNHLYFYWYRQILGQKVEFLVSFYNNEISEKSEIFDDQFSVERPDGSNFTLKIRSTKLEDSAMYFCASSVGATSREKLFFGSGTQLSVL.

V is TRBV18 and J is TRBJ1-5, with 10 bases fitting TRBD1. J was trimmed by 6 bases and V by 1 base; bases with no gene match: 6. The germline V gene has CDR1 KGHSH and CDR2 LQKENI. CDR3 length: 16 residues. In DNA, the CDR3 is TGTGCCAGCTCACCACTAAGGGGACAGGGGTCTCAGCCCCAGCATTTT. This translates into CASSPLRGQGSQPQHF.

This clone was found a few times. The J gene is TRBJ1-4, the V gene TRBV3-1 (or the pseudogene TRBV3-2); no clear D. The CDR3 sequence is 13 residues long. Trimming removed 1 base at V and 8 bases at J, with 8 bases between. In germline, CDR1 is LGHDT, CDR2 YNNKEL (reference sequence). The CDR3 region has the DNA TGTGCCAGCAGCCAAGCCCACGTGGAAAAACTGTTTTTT. Translated: CASSQAHVEKLFF.

The chain links TRBV28 to TRBJ1-1; D is undetermined. Trimming left V 3 bases short and J 2 bases short, with 7 bases between. CDR3 size: 13 residues. CDR1 and CDR2 (germline): MDHEN, SYDVKM. The CDR3 region is CASSFSANTEAFF. In DNA, the CDR3 is TGTGCCAGCAGTTTTTCTGCAAACACTGAAGCTTTCTTT.

This clone was picked up a small number of times. The rearrangement joins TRBV19 to TRBJ2-1, with D possibly TRBD1 on 6 matching bases. The CDR3 spans 15 residues. Per germline, CDR1 LNHDA and CDR2 SQIVND (reference sequence). Trimming removed 3 bases from V and 7 bases from J, with 16 bases in between. The CDR3 nucleotides are TGTGCCAGTAGTATCGAGCGGCCCCAGGGGAATGAGCAGTTCTTC. This translates into CASSIERPQGNEQFF. Complete variable domain (other parts from reference TRBV19 and TRBJ2-1): DGGITQSPKYLFRKEGQNVTLSCEQNLNHDAMYWYRQDPGQGLRLIYYSQIVNDFQKGDIAEGYSVSREKKESFPLTVTSAQKNPTAFYLCASSIERPQGNEQFFGPGTRLTVL.

V and J are TRBV28 and TRBJ1-4, with D maybe TRBD1 (6 bases). Trimming left V 4 bases short and J 7 bases short, with 13 bases between. Germline V CDR1 and CDR2: MDHEN, SYDVKM. The CDR3 contains 14 residues. The CDR3 region has the DNA TGTGCCAGCAGTTCGAGGGGGGGAGGTGAAAAACTGTTTTTT. Amino acid sequence: CASSSRGGGEKLFF.

The rearrangement joins TRBV5-5 to TRBJ2-7; D possibly corresponds to TRBD2 (6 bases). The length of the CDR3 is 13 residues. The germline V gene encodes CDR1 SGHKS and CDR2 YYEKEE (reference sequence). The V and J ends lost 3 bases and 6 bases respectively, with 13 bases between them. CDR3 in DNA: TGTGCCAGCAGCTGGGGGGTGTTGGGCGAGCAGTACTTC. Its protein is CASSWGVLGEQYF.

The V call is TRBV7-9, the J call TRBJ2-7, with D possibly TRBD1 on 5 matching bases. The CDR3 has 12 residues. The germline V and J ends were trimmed by 1 base and 9 bases, with 10 bases remaining between them. Germline CDR1 and CDR2: SEHNR and FQNEAQ (reference sequence). This CDR3 is CASSLEGIRQYF. CDR3 DNA: TGTGCCAGCAGCTTAGAGGGGATTCGGCAGTACTTC.

The chain recombines TRBV15 with TRBJ2-1, with 8 bases identical to TRBD1. This CDR3 spans 15 amino acids. The germline V gene encodes CDR1 LNHNV and CDR2 YYDKDF (reference sequence). V dropped 3 bases and J dropped 3; count of bases not matched to a gene: 4. In DNA, the CDR3 is TGTGCCACCAGCAGCTGGGACAGGCGCTACAATGAGCAGTTCTTC. Its protein product is CATSSWDRRYNEQFF.

This clone has only one observation. V is TRBV6-2 or TRBV6-3 and J is TRBJ1-4; 8 positions match TRBD1. V shed 6 bases, J shed 4 bases, and the junction held 7 bases outside the gene matches. The CDR3 loop spans 15 amino acids. The germline CDR1 and CDR2 sequences are MNHEY and SVGEGT. As DNA, the CDR3 is TGTGCCAGCAGCCCTTACAGGGGGGATAATGAAAAACTGTTTTTT. It yields the protein CASSPYRGDNEKLFF.

The gene calls are TRBV18 and TRBJ2-5; D not resolved. This CDR3 has 13 residues. Germline V gene data show CDR1 as KGHSH and CDR2 as LQKENI. Trimming shortened V by 4 bases and J by 3 bases, and 9 bases separated the two germline ends. CDR3 DNA sequence: TGTGCCAGCTCACGGGATTGGGAAGAGACCCAGTACTTC. It encodes CASSRDWEETQYF.

The rearrangement links TRBV6-1 to TRBJ1-4; D gene unclear. The V end lost 10 bases, the J end lost 8 bases, and 20 bases lay between the germline ends. CDR3 length: 14 amino acids. The V gene's germline CDR1 is MNHNS and CDR2 SASEGT. The CDR3 loop reads CATRSGKLGEKLFF. The CDR3 DNA reads TGTGCCACCCGGTCCGGGAAACTGGGCGAAAAACTGTTTTTT.

The chain uses TRBV12-5 and TRBJ2-7; D might be TRBD1 or TRBD2, each matching 5 bases. V was pared by 3 bases and J by 2 bases, with 11 bases between. Germline V gives CDR1 LGHNT, CDR2 FRNRAP. CDR3 length equals 14 residues. The CDR3 DNA is TGTGCTAGTGGTTTAATGGGGGTCCCCTACGAGCAGTACTTC. Translating gives CASGLMGVPYEQYF.

This chain links TRBV19 with TRBJ1-1; D is ambiguous. V was clipped by 3 bases and J by 11 bases, with 10 bases between them. Germline V gene data show CDR1 as LNHDA and CDR2 as SQIVND (reference sequence). The CDR3 length is 11 residues. CDR3 protein: CASSIFREAFF. The CDR3 bases are TGTGCCAGTAGTATTTTCCGGGAGGCTTTCTTT. Using reference TRBV19 and TRBJ1-1 for the parts outside the CDR3, the full variable domain is DGGITQSPKYLFRKEGQNVTLSCEQNLNHDAMYWYRQDPGQGLRLIYYSQIVNDFQKGDIAEGYSVSREKKESFPLTVTSAQKNPTAFYLCASSIFREAFFGQGTRLTVV.

This clone occurred once. The gene calls are TRBV6-1 and TRBJ1-5, with D unresolved. The V and J ends lost 3 bases and 8 bases respectively, with 8 bases between them. Looked up from germline, CDR1 is MNHNS and CDR2 is SASEGT. The length of the CDR3 is 12 residues. Written as DNA, the CDR3 is TGTGCCAGCAGTGAGGGCGGTGAGCCCCAGCATTTT. This sequence encodes CASSEGGEPQHF.

The V gene is TRBV7-9, the J gene TRBJ1-1, with D unclear. This CDR3 region has 14 residues. CDR1 and CDR2 (germline): SEHNR, FQNEAQ (reference sequence). The germline V and J ends were trimmed by 1 base and 2 bases, with 8 bases remaining between them. The CDR3 here is CASSLGTGNTEAFF. CDR3 bases: TGTGCCAGCAGCTTAGGGACGGGTAACACTGAAGCTTTCTTT. The full variable domain, completed using reference TRBV7-9 and TRBJ1-1, is DTGVSQNPRHKITKRGQNVTFRCDPISEHNRLYWYRQTLGQGPEFLTYFQNEAQLEKSRLLSDRFSAERPKGSFSTLEIQRTEQGDSAMYLCASSLGTGNTEAFFGQGTRLTVV.

The V call is TRBV6-5, the J call TRBJ2-1; tentatively, D is TRBD1 (6 bases). Per germline, CDR1 MNHEY and CDR2 SVGAGI. The V gene lost 5 bases and the J gene lost 6 bases, with 11 bases spanning the gap. The CDR3 length is 13 residues. The CDR3 DNA follows: TGTGCCAGCAGTACACAGGGTTTCAATGAGCAGTTCTTC. It is translated as CASSTQGFNEQFF.

This chain uses TRBV2 with TRBJ2-7, with 7 positions matching TRBD2. The CDR3 runs to 13 residues. Germline V gene sequence: CDR1 SNHLY, CDR2 FYNNEI. V dropped 6 bases and J dropped 6; count of bases not matched to a gene: 8. CDR3 nucleotide sequence: TGTGCCAGCAGGAGTCCGGGAGGCCTCGAGCAGTACTTC. Protein: CASRSPGGLEQYF.

The genes are TRBV19 and TRBJ2-5; possibly TRBD1 or TRBD2 for D (5 bases each). Germline values: CDR1 LNHDA, CDR2 SQIVND (reference sequence). This CDR3 is built from 11 residues. V lost 10 bases to trimming and J lost 4 bases, with 10 bases between them. CDR3 in amino acids: CATRGLETQYF. The CDR3 DNA follows: TGTGCCACGAGGGGTTTAGAGACCCAGTACTTC.

V and J are TRBV5-1 and TRBJ2-3, with a weak D call TRBD2 (6 bases). The V end was cut by 7 bases, the J end by 3 bases, with 18 bases between. Germline V gives CDR1 SGHRS, CDR2 YFSETQ. The CDR3 has 15 residues. The CDR3: CASSNAGSGTDTQYF. The DNA for the CDR3 is TGCGCCAGCTCAAATGCGGGTAGCGGAACAGATACGCAGTATTTT.

This clone was seen only once. The CDR3 sequence is CASSFETGGNQPQHF. DNA of the CDR3: TGTGCCAGCAGTTTCGAGACAGGCGGCAATCAGCCCCAGCATTTT. The chain joins TRBV27 to TRBJ1-5, with D perhaps matching TRBD1 (6 bases). CDR3 length equals 15 residues. V was pared by 3 bases and J by 2 bases, with 11 bases between. CDR1 MNHEY and CDR2 SMNVEV come from the germline V gene (reference sequence).

The chain has TRBV7-9 and TRBJ2-5, with 10 bases fitting TRBD2. CDR1 and CDR2 from the germline V gene are SEHNR and FQNEAQ (reference sequence). The ends lost 2 bases at V and 2 bases at J; junction bases unmatched: 5. The CDR3 consists of 16 residues. The CDR3 is CASSLRSGGEQETQYF. The CDR3 bases are TGTGCCAGCAGCTTAAGGAGCGGGGGGGAACAAGAGACCCAGTACTTC.